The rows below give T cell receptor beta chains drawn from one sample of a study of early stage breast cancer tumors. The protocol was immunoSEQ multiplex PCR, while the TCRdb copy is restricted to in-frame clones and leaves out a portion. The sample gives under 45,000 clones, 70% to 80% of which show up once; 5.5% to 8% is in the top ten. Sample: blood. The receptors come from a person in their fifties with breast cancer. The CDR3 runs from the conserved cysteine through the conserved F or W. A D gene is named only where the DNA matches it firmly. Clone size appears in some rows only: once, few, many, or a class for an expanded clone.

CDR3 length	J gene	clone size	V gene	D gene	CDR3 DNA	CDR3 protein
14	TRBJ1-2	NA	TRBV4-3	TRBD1	TGCGCCAGCAGCCGGGCAGGGGGTAACTATGGCTACACCTTC	CASSRAGGNYGYTF
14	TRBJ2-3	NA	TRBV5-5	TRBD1	TGTGCCAGCAGCCAAGGACAGGAGGCAGATACGCAGTATTTT	CASSQGQEADTQYF
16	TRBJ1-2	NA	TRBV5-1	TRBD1	TGCGCCAGCAGCAGAGGGGGGCCGGGACAGGGCTATGGCTACACCTTC	CASSRGGPGQGYGYTF
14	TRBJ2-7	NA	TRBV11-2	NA	TGTGCCAGCAGCTTCGGCCCTGGAGCCTACGAGCAGTACTTC	CASSFGPGAYEQYF
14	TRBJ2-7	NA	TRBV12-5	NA	TGTGCTAGTGGTTTGCTAGGGGGTCGGCACGAGCAGTACTTC	CASGLLGGRHEQYF
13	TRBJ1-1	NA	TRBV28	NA	TGTGCCAGCAGTTTATTAATGAACACTGAAGCTTTCTTT	CASSLLMNTEAFF
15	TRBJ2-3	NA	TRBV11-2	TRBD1	TGTGCCAGCAGCTTGGGACAGGGCCTTTCAGATACGCAGTATTTT	CASSLGQGLSDTQYF
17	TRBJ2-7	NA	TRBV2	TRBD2	TGTGCCAGCAGTGGCCTCCGTGGGGGGACTAGCCCCTACGAGCAGTACTTC	CASSGLRGGTSPYEQYF
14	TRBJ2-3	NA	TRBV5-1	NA	TGCGCCAGCATCGGGGCGGGGATCACAGATACGCAGTATTTT	CASIGAGITDTQYF
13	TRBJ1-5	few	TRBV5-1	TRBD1	TGCGCCAGCAGGGACAGGAGCGATCAGCCCCAGCATTTT	CASRDRSDQPQHF
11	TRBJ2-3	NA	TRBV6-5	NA	TGTGCCAGCACCTACACAGATACGCAGTATTTT	CASTYTDTQYF
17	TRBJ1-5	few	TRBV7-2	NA	TGTGCCAGCAGCTTATTCGGGGAACGGGGATGGTATCAGCCCCAGCATTTT	CASSLFGERGWYQPQHF
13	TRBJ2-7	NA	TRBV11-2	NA	TGTGCCAGCACCTTGGGACTCTCCTACGAGCAGTACTTC	CASTLGLSYEQYF
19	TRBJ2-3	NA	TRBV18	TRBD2	TGTGCCAGCTCACGCACCACGGCGGGGGGGCTAACTAGCACAGATACGCAGTATTTT	CASSRTTAGGLTSTDTQYF
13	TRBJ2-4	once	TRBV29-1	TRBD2	TGCAGCGTTGAAGGTCGACTAGCGAACATTCAGTACTTC	CSVEGRLANIQYF
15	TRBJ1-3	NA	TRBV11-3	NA	TGTGCCAGCAGCTTACGTCGGGACTCTGGAAACACCATATATTTT	CASSLRRDSGNTIYF
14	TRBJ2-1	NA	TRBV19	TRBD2	TGTGCCAGTAGGGGGACTAGCGGGAGGGATGAGCAGTTCTTC	CASRGTSGRDEQFF
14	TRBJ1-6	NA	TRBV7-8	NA	TGTGCCAGCAGCTTACGGTCTGGTAATTCACCCCTCCACTTT	CASSLRSGNSPLHF
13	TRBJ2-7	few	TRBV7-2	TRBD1	TGTGCCAGCAGAAGGACAGGGGGCTACGAGCAGTACTTC	CASRRTGGYEQYF
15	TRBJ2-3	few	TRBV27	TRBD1	TGTGCCAGCAAGGCGGACAGGGGGCGGGAAGATACGCAGTATTTT	CASKADRGREDTQYF
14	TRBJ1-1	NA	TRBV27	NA	TGTGCCAGCAGCCTTAGGGGGGGGCGTGCTGAAGCTTTCTTT	CASSLRGGRAEAFF
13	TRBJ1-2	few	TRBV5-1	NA	TGCGCCAGCAGCTTGGGGGACTTGAGCGGCTACACCTTC	CASSLGDLSGYTF
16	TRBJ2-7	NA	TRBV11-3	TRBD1	TGTGCCAGCAGCTCCAAGGGGGACAGGGTATCCTACGAGCAGTACTTC	CASSSKGDRVSYEQYF
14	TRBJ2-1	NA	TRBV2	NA	TGTGCCAGCAGTGAACGGAGGGACTACAATGAGCAGTTCTTC	CASSERRDYNEQFF
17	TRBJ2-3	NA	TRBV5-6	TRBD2	TGTGCCAGCAGCGGCGGACTAGCGGGAGTTATGACAGATACGCAGTATTTT	CASSGGLAGVMTDTQYF
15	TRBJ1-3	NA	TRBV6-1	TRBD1	TGTGCCAGCAGTGTGACAGGGGTTTCTATCAACACCATATATTTT	CASSVTGVSINTIYF
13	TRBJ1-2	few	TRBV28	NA	TGTGCCAGCAGTTGGACAGTCTCCTATGGCTACACCTTC	CASSWTVSYGYTF
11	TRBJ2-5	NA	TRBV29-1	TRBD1	TGCAGCGTTGAAGAGATGACAGGGCAGTACTTC	CSVEEMTGQYF
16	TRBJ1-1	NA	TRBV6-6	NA	TGTGCCAGCAGTTACTCGCAGGGAGGGGTGAACACTGAAGCTTTCTTT	CASSYSQGGVNTEAFF
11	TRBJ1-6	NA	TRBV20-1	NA	TGCAGTGTTCAGGACAGCGGAACCCTCCACTTT	CSVQDSGTLHF
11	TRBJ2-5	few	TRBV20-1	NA	TGCAGTGCCGACCGAACAGGGTTCCAGTACTTC	CSADRTGFQYF
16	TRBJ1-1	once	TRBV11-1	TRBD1	TGTGCCAGCAGCCCCGGACCGGGACAGGGGAACACTGAAGCTTTCTTT	CASSPGPGQGNTEAFF
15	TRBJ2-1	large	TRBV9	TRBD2	TGTGCCAGCAGCGTAGGAGAGGGACTAGATAATGAGCAGTTCTTC	CASSVGEGLDNEQFF
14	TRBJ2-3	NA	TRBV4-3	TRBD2	TGCGCCAGCAGCCAAGGCGGCGGGGGAGATACGCAGTATTTT	CASSQGGGGDTQYF
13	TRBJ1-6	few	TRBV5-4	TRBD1	TGTGCCAGCAGCGGGGACAGGGGCCAACCCCTCCACTTT	CASSGDRGQPLHF
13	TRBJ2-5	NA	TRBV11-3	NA	TGTGCCAGCAGCCGTTACAGGGAGGAGACCCAGTACTTC	CASSRYREETQYF